Each of the 22 T cell receptor beta chains below was sequenced from the same sample in a study of blood T cell repertoires in COVID-19. The method was immunoSEQ multiplex PCR; TCRdb's version includes in-frame clones alone and lacks a portion of them. The data contain about 170,000 clones, roughly 86% of them singletons. Sequenced: peripheral blood. The receptors derive from a man aged 35 to 55 who had recovered from COVID-19.

This chain links TRBV25-1 with TRBJ2-5; possibly TRBD1 for D (6 bases). The V end lost 5 bases, the J end lost 3 bases, and 10 bases lay between the germline ends. The CDR3 sequence is 13 residues long. CDR1 MGHDK and CDR2 SYGVNS come from the germline V gene. Here the CDR3 reads CASSHRVKETQYF. CDR3 nucleotide sequence: TGTGCCAGCAGTCACAGGGTCAAAGAGACCCAGTACTTC. The full variable domain, rest sourced from reference TRBV25-1 and TRBJ2-5, is EADIYQTPRYLVIGTGKKITLECSQTMGHDKMYWYQQDPGMELHLIHYSYGVNSTEKGDLSSESTVSRIRTEHFPLTLESARPSHTSQYLCASSHRVKETQYFGPGTRLLVL.

The chain combines TRBV30 with TRBJ2-3; possibly TRBD2 for D (5 bases). Germline lookup yields CDR1 GTSNPN and CDR2 SVGIG (reference sequence). Between the trimmed V and J ends, which lost 2 bases and 5 bases, there was a span of 8 bases. The CDR3 spans 12 residues. The DNA for the CDR3 is TGTGCCTGGAGTACCGGGGTAGATACGCAGTATTTT. This encodes CAWSTGVDTQYF.

The chain is built from TRBV19 and TRBJ1-5, with unresolved D. Looked up from germline, CDR1 is LNHDA and CDR2 is SQIVND (reference sequence). The germline V and J ends were trimmed by 8 bases and 3 bases, with 11 bases remaining between them. This CDR3 contains 13 residues. The DNA for the CDR3 is TGTGCCAGTGGGGAGACCTTCAATCAGCCCCAGCATTTT. It specifies CASGETFNQPQHF.

V is TRBV6-5 and J is TRBJ1-2, with D perhaps matching TRBD1 (6 bases). Germline loops: CDR1 MNHEY, CDR2 SVGAGI. The CDR3 is 15 amino acids. V was shortened by 5 bases and J by 4 bases, with 17 bases between the two germline ends. The CDR3 spells CASSPERGATYGYTF. Written as DNA, the CDR3 is TGTGCCAGCAGTCCCGAGCGGGGGGCAACCTATGGCTACACCTTC.

This chain uses TRBV6-2 or TRBV6-3 with TRBJ2-3; D perhaps matches TRBD2 (5 bases). The CDR3 runs 13 residues. CDR1 MNHEY and CDR2 SVGEGT come from the germline V gene. With 6 bases removed from V and 9 bases from J, the gap between germline ends came to 16 bases. The CDR3: CASSSPPTGTQYF. The CDR3 DNA sequence: TGTGCCAGCAGCTCCCCTCCAACGGGGACGCAGTATTTT.

The chain combines TRBV10-3 with TRBJ1-1; TRBD1 might be the D (5 bases). The germline V gene has CDR1 ENHRY and CDR2 SYGVKD. The CDR3 is made up of 13 amino acids. V was pared by 0 bases and J by 7 bases, with 9 bases between. The CDR3 bases are TGTGCCATCAGTGAGTCGGAGACAGTTGAAGCTTTCTTT. Translated, it gives CAISESETVEAFF.

This chain uses TRBV30 with TRBJ1-6; D ambiguous. The V and J ends lost 4 bases and 0 bases respectively, with 4 bases between them. CDR1 and CDR2 (germline): GTSNPN, SVGIG (reference sequence). The CDR3 sequence is 13 residues long. The CDR3 nucleotides read TGTGCCTGGACGAGCTCCTATAATTCACCCCTCCACTTT. It translates to CAWTSSYNSPLHF.

This chain joins TRBV6-6 and TRBJ2-3; 11 nucleotides align to TRBD2. From germline, CDR1 is MNHNY and CDR2 SVGAGI (reference sequence). This CDR3 spans 14 amino acids. J gave up 1 base and V 7 bases, and 1 base lay outside the gene matches. CDR3 DNA sequence: TGTGCCAGCAAGACTAGCGGGGGCACAGATACGCAGTATTTT. As protein: CASKTSGGTDTQYF.

The genes are TRBV3-1 (or the pseudogene TRBV3-2) and TRBJ2-1; TRBD2 matches 9 bases. V shed 4 bases, J shed 0 bases, and the junction held 1 base outside the gene matches. Germline CDR1 LGHDT, CDR2 YNNKEL (reference sequence). This CDR3 has 15 amino acids. The CDR3: CASSPSGDSYNEQFF. CDR3 nucleotides: TGTGCCAGCAGCCCTAGCGGGGACTCCTACAATGAGCAGTTCTTC.

The chain couples TRBV6-5 to TRBJ2-1, with D perhaps TRBD2 (5 bases). Germline values: CDR1 MNHEY, CDR2 SVGAGI. The V gene lost 2 bases and the J gene lost 1 base, with 9 bases spanning the gap. The CDR3 consists of 15 residues. CDR3 DNA sequence: TGTGCCAGCAGTTACCGGACTGGTTCCTACAATGAGCAGTTCTTC. Its protein product is CASSYRTGSYNEQFF.

The chain joins TRBV4-3 to TRBJ2-7; tentatively, D is TRBD2 (7 bases). The CDR3 extends over 16 amino acids. Germline lookup yields CDR1 LGHNA and CDR2 YSLEER. V was shortened by 1 base and J by 0 bases, with 13 bases between the two germline ends. CDR3 bases: TGCGCCAGCAGCCAAGTTGGGGGCGGGAGCTCCTACGAGCAGTACTTC. It yields the protein CASSQVGGGSSYEQYF.

V is TRBV29-1 and J is TRBJ1-2, with D unclear. Per germline, CDR1 SQVTM and CDR2 ANQGSEA. The CDR3 length is 13 residues. V lost 6 bases and J 6 bases, leaving 17 bases between the germline ends. DNA for the CDR3: TGCAGCGTGACTGGGCCGGGGAGGGATGGCTACACCTTC. This codes for CSVTGPGRDGYTF.

The chain employs TRBV7-2 and TRBJ2-3; D possibly corresponds to TRBD2 (5 bases). Trimming shortened V by 3 bases and J by 2 bases, and 9 bases separated the two germline ends. Germline V CDR1 and CDR2: SGHTA, FQGNSA. The length of the CDR3 is 14 residues. CDR3 sequence (DNA): TGTGCCAGCAGCTTGGAGCGGTTCACAGATACGCAGTATTTT. Translating it yields CASSLERFTDTQYF.

The rearrangement uses TRBV5-4 and TRBJ1-2; D is perhaps TRBD1 (5 bases). This CDR3 spans 15 amino acids. V was cut by 1 base and J by 4 bases, with 14 bases left in between. Per the germline V gene, CDR1 is SGHNT and CDR2 is YYREEE (reference sequence). In nucleotides, the CDR3 is TGTGCCAGCAGCTTGATCCGGGGGGACCTCTATGGCTACACCTTC. This codes for CASSLIRGDLYGYTF.

This clone was seen only once. This sequence joins TRBV3-1 (or the pseudogene TRBV3-2) and TRBJ1-6, with D tentatively TRBD1 (5 bases). The CDR3 runs to 16 residues. The germline V and J ends were trimmed by 4 bases and 10 bases, with 20 bases remaining between them. CDR1 and CDR2 from the germline V gene are LGHDT and YNNKEL (reference sequence). The CDR3 spells CASSPLRAQGGSPLHF. CDR3 in DNA: TGTGCCAGCAGCCCCTTGAGGGCCCAGGGAGGATCACCCCTCCACTTT.

V is TRBV7-6 and J is TRBJ1-2, with 9 bases aligning to TRBD1. The CDR3 sequence is 16 residues long. Per the germline V gene, CDR1 is SGHVS and CDR2 is FNYEAQ. The V and J ends lost 0 bases and 3 bases, in that order; junction bases with no gene match: 5. The CDR3 nucleotides are TGTGCCAGCAGCTTAGCTCCGACAGGGGGGGACTATGGCTACACCTTC. It yields the protein CASSLAPTGGDYGYTF. The variable domain in full, with the rest retrieved from reference TRBV7-6 and TRBJ1-2, is GAGVSQSPRYKVTKRGQDVALRCDPISGHVSLYWYRQALGQGPEFLTYFNYEAQQDKSGLPNDRFSAERPEGSISTLTIQRTEQRDSAMYRCASSLAPTGGDYGYTFGSGTRLTVV.

This rearrangement joins TRBV30 to TRBJ1-4; TRBD1 aligns across 7 bases. The CDR3 sequence is 15 residues long. CDR1 is GTSNPN, CDR2 SVGIG, per germline (reference sequence). The ends lost 2 bases at V and 0 bases at J; junction bases unmatched: 3. This CDR3 is CAWSRGQTTNEKLFF. The CDR3, as DNA: TGTGCCTGGAGTAGGGGACAGACAACTAATGAAAAACTGTTTTTT. The full variable domain, its missing parts supplied by reference TRBV30 and TRBJ1-4, is SQTIHQWPATLVQPVGSPLSLECTVEGTSNPNLYWYRQAAGRGLQLLFYSVGIGQISSEVPQNLSASRPQDRQFILSSKKLLLSDSGFYLCAWSRGQTTNEKLFFGSGTQLSVL.

The chain links TRBV5-8 to TRBJ2-1, with a possible D match to TRBD2 (5 bases). Trimming left V 3 bases short and J 8 bases short, with 6 bases between. Germline CDR1 reads SGHTS; CDR2 reads YDEGEE. The CDR3 is 11 residues long. The CDR3 is CASSSGYEQFF. In DNA form, the CDR3 reads TGTGCCAGCAGCTCGGGGTATGAGCAGTTCTTC.

The sample holds a few counts of this clone. The chain couples TRBV6-6 to TRBJ2-1, with 7 bases lining up with TRBD2. J lost 0 bases, V lost 6 bases, and 8 bases had no gene match. Germline values: CDR1 MNHNY, CDR2 SVGAGI (reference sequence). This CDR3 is 16 amino acids long. Here the CDR3 DNA reads TGTGCCAGCAGGGAGAATAGCGGGTACTCCTACAATGAGCAGTTCTTC. It specifies CASRENSGYSYNEQFF.

The chain joins TRBV19 to TRBJ2-3; TRBD2 aligns across 12 bases. The CDR3 has 19 residues. Germline V CDR1 and CDR2: LNHDA, SQIVND (reference sequence). Trimming cost V 7 bases and J 5 bases; bases outside gene matches: 19. CDR3 coding DNA: TGTGCCAGTACCCCTGCCTCAGGACTAGCGGGGTACCCAAAAGATACGCAGTATTTT. Its protein is CASTPASGLAGYPKDTQYF. Drawing the rest from reference TRBV19 and TRBJ2-3, the complete variable domain is DGGITQSPKYLFRKEGQNVTLSCEQNLNHDAMYWYRQDPGQGLRLIYYSQIVNDFQKGDIAEGYSVSREKKESFPLTVTSAQKNPTAFYLCASTPASGLAGYPKDTQYFGPGTRLTVL.

The gene calls are TRBV6-2 or TRBV6-3 and TRBJ1-2; 7 bases map to TRBD1. The CDR3 sequence is 15 residues long. CDR1 and CDR2 (germline): MNHEY, SVGEGT. V dropped 2 bases and J dropped 0; count of bases not matched to a gene: 3. CDR3 protein: CASSYHGTANYGYTF. CDR3 coding DNA: TGTGCCAGCAGTTACCACGGGACAGCTAACTATGGCTACACCTTC.

V usage is TRBV27 and J usage is TRBJ2-7; 10 nucleotides match TRBD2. Germline CDR1 MNHEY, CDR2 SMNVEV (reference sequence). The CDR3 spans 14 residues. J gave up 2 bases and V 5 bases, and 3 bases lay outside the gene matches. CDR3: CASSPGLAAYEQYF. DNA of the CDR3: TGTGCCAGCAGTCCTGGACTAGCGGCCTACGAGCAGTACTTC.